This TCR beta chain was observed in a study of cytomegalovirus exposure and HLA in healthy donors. Overall study: One earlier analysis, a look at approximately 180 million T cells, found roughly 110 million unique TCR beta sequences. An early data release held around 80 million unique TCRs from HLA-typed donors. Study-wide findings and caveats: A later analysis linked a missense variant in DCLRE1C to the trimming of TCR beta V and J genes.

PCR amplification relied on 60 Vbeta primers (plus 13 Jbeta primers). The table came from immunoSEQ multiplex PCR; TCRdb's copy has only in-frame clones and leaves some out. This table has over 150,000 clones, about 63% appearing once. As to this clone: Its antigen is currently unknown.

Trimming removed 4 bases from V and 7 bases from J; junction bases left unmatched: 8. The CDR3 is made up of 15 amino acids. Germline CDR1 and CDR2: MGHDK and SYGVNS. The receptor was isolated from a woman aged 40 to 50 in good health and CMV-seropositive. Sequenced material: PBMCs. This sequence joins TRBV25-1 and TRBJ1-4; 8 bases match TRBD1. The CDR3 loop reads CASSALTGAGEKLFF. CDR3 in DNA: TGTGCCAGCAGTGCCTTGACAGGGGCTGGTGAAAAACTGTTTTTT.